The TCR beta chain under discussion was sequenced for a study of blood T cell repertoires in COVID-19. Study overall: Sites across the United States, Italy and Spain contributed samples from acute and convalescent COVID-19. The cDNA or gDNA used as material had been derived from T cells, B-cell-depleted T cells, or PBMCs.

Per the original data handling: It was from reference gene primer amplification that nucleated cell counts were estimated. Clones were read by immunoSEQ multiplex PCR, and TCRdb kept only the in-frame ones, dropping some. The V and J calls and the clone size are those of that table, but D and trimming were determined from the DNA. The profile shows about 87,000 clones, around 88% of them singletons. The germline V gene has CDR1 SEHNR and CDR2 FQNEAQ (reference sequence). The CDR3 covers 18 residues. V shed 3 bases, J shed 5 bases, and the junction held 14 bases outside the gene matches. The chain links TRBV7-9 to TRBJ2-7; TRBD2 aligns across 12 bases. This sequence was found in a woman in her sixties or seventies with acute or convalescent COVID-19. Source material: peripheral blood. The CDR3, as DNA: TGTGCCAGCAGCTTGGTAAGCGCTAGCGGGAGGGATAGGAACGAGCAGTACTTC. Its translation: CASSLVSASGRDRNEQYF. Supplemented by reference TRBV7-9 and TRBJ2-7, the full variable domain reads DTGVSQNPRHKITKRGQNVTFRCDPISEHNRLYWYRQTLGQGPEFLTYFQNEAQLEKSRLLSDRFSAERPKGSFSTLEIQRTEQGDSAMYLCASSLVSASGRDRNEQYFGPGTRLTVT.